This TCR beta chain was recorded in a study of blood T cell repertoires in COVID-19 (dated by TCRdb to about 2020). The study in broad terms: The collaborator samples originated in the United States, Italy and Spain and spanned the acute and convalescent phases of COVID-19. The dataset comprised deeply sampled blood TCRbeta repertoires from subjects exposed to, actively infected with, or recovered from COVID-19. The prospective study material was composed of cDNA or gDNA derived from T cells, B-cell-depleted T cells, or PBMCs. Where available, HLA class I and class II types were taken from metadata supplied by the sample provider and were not determined by assay-based typing. Samples came from the ongoing ImmuneRACE study (first 160 participants) plus 1,254 subjects from 6 global collaborators. The sample metadata nearly always contained a de-identified subject ID, COVID-19 status, age in years and sex. The repertoires were released in a freely available public database meant as a resource for research on the immune response to SARS-CoV-2.

TCRbeta CDR3 regions were amplified from genomic DNA by means of the immunoSEQ Assay, a bias-controlled multiplex PCR. The study's processing was this. Within the assay, amplification of reference gene primers was used to estimate how many nucleated cells each sample contained. To quantify the absolute abundance of each unique TCRbeta CDR3 rearrangement, sequence reads were collapsed and filtered. For each sample, productive Simpson clonality was calculated as the square root of Simpson's diversity index over productive rearrangements. TCRdb obtained this table from immuneACCESS and retained in-frame rearrangements with V and J assigned. These tables miss some clones; where compared with another copy, unresolved V genes account for less than half of the shortfall, and the remainder is unexplained. V, J and clone size are those of that table, while D and trimming were read from the DNA. This sample comprises roughly 120,000 clones, more than 75% of them detected only once. About 4% of the sample goes to the ten largest clones.

CDR1 and CDR2, per the germline V gene, are SNHLY and FYNNEI. Trimming costs V 3 bases and J 4 bases, and their ends lie 10 bases apart. The CDR3 spans 14 residues, from the cysteine through the phenylalanine. Only the CDR3 DNA is retained, 42 bases long and in frame from the first base. With regard to this clone: The clone's antigen remains unknown. No base quality values were provided; no much bigger clone lies one nucleotide off.

The study at large found these results: How much clinical and demographic metadata was included differed by source and by participant, and the metadata was provided uncurated.

Whole blood was collected in K2EDTA tubes by collaborating institutions according to the institutions' own protocols. For TCRbeta analysis, collaborator samples were shipped as frozen whole blood, as isolated PBMCs, or as DNA extracted from either sample type. This clonotype was obtained from a man in his fifties or sixties with active COVID-19. This chain joins TRBV2 to TRBJ2-1; the D gene is perhaps TRBD2, on 6 matching bases. The source material was peripheral blood. The nucleotide sequence reads as follows: TGTGCCAGCAGTGAGACTAGGGTTTACAATGAGCAGTTCTTC. Its protein is CASSETRVYNEQFF.